The 23 T cell receptor beta chains below all came from one sample that was sequenced in a study of cytomegalovirus exposure and HLA in healthy donors. The repertoire was sequenced with immunoSEQ multiplex PCR; TCRdb's copy has only in-frame clones and lacks some. This sample has roughly 200,000 clones, with about 86% found just once. The sequencing input was PBMCs. The receptors were sampled from a woman between 18 and 29 years old in good health and CMV-seropositive.

In its sample, this clone was seen once. The chain links TRBV7-9 to TRBJ1-1; TRBD1 is a possible D gene (6 bases). Trimming removed 2 bases from V and 2 bases from J, with 18 bases in between. The germline CDR1 and CDR2 sequences are SEHNR and FQNEAQ (reference sequence). The CDR3 length is 17 residues. CDR3 in amino acids: CASSLTWGRGRNTEAFF. CDR3 in DNA: TGTGCCAGCAGCTTAACCTGGGGGCGAGGGAGAAACACTGAAGCTTTCTTT.

The chain recombines TRBV21-1 with TRBJ2-1; the table calls TRBD1, which could not be checked here. TRBV21-1 is flagged as a pseudogene. The CDR3 totals 16 residues. CDR3 protein: CASSKGDTGRSGEQFF. CDR3 nucleotide sequence: TGTGCCAGCAGCAAAGGGGACACGGGACGATCGGGTGAGCAGTTCTTC.

The chain links TRBV19 to TRBJ2-1; 8 bases line up with TRBD2. The junction had 8 bases not matched to a gene; V was cut back by 6 bases and J by 4 bases. Per the germline V gene, CDR1 is LNHDA and CDR2 is SQIVND (reference sequence). There are 15 residues in the CDR3. The CDR3 sequence is CASRTSGTSYNEQFF. The CDR3 nucleotides are TGTGCCAGTAGAACCTCCGGGACTAGTTACAATGAGCAGTTCTTC.

This clone has just one count. This chain joins TRBV7-6 and TRBJ2-2; 9 bases agree with TRBD2. The CDR3 length is 16 residues. The junction had 3 bases not matched to a gene; V was cut back by 2 bases and J by 2 bases. Germline values: CDR1 SGHVS, CDR2 FNYEAQ. CDR3 sequence: CASSLLAGANTGELFF. The CDR3 DNA reads as TGTGCCAGCAGCTTATTAGCGGGGGCCAACACCGGGGAGCTGTTTTTT. The whole variable domain, remainder taken from reference TRBV7-6 and TRBJ2-2, is GAGVSQSPRYKVTKRGQDVALRCDPISGHVSLYWYRQALGQGPEFLTYFNYEAQQDKSGLPNDRFSAERPEGSISTLTIQRTEQRDSAMYRCASSLLAGANTGELFFGEGSRLTVL.

To note about this clone: This sample includes further DNA sequences coding for the same CDR3. The chain is built from TRBV4-2 and TRBJ2-3, with 7 bases fitting TRBD1. This CDR3 comprises 16 residues. The V gene's germline CDR1 is LGHNA and CDR2 YNFKEQ. V lost 0 bases and J lost 3; bases outside the gene matches: 6. CDR3 bases: TGTGCCAGCAGCCAAGATTTGGCAGGGGGTACAGATACGCAGTATTTT. Protein: CASSQDLAGGTDTQYF.

The rearrangement uses TRBV11-2 and TRBJ2-3, with D unclear. The V and J ends lost 0 bases and 6 bases respectively, with 10 bases between them. CDR3 length: 14 amino acids. Germline values: CDR1 SGHAT, CDR2 FQNNGV. Here the CDR3 DNA reads TGTGCCAGCAGCTTAGAGCGCAGGTCGGATACGCAGTATTTT. Amino acids: CASSLERRSDTQYF.

The chain uses TRBV19 and TRBJ2-7, with 9 bases identical to TRBD1. The CDR3 has 17 residues. The germline CDR1 and CDR2 sequences are LNHDA and SQIVND (reference sequence). Trimming removed 6 bases from V and 2 bases from J; junction bases left unmatched: 14. The CDR3 loop is CASSPPPGQGSAYEQYF. In DNA form, the CDR3 reads TGTGCCAGTAGCCCGCCTCCGGGACAGGGATCTGCCTACGAGCAGTACTTC. Based on the CDR3 plus reference TRBV19 and TRBJ2-7, the full variable domain is DGGITQSPKYLFRKEGQNVTLSCEQNLNHDAMYWYRQDPGQGLRLIYYSQIVNDFQKGDIAEGYSVSREKKESFPLTVTSAQKNPTAFYLCASSPPPGQGSAYEQYFGPGTRLTVT.

The rearrangement joins TRBV9 to TRBJ2-6; TRBD1 matches 9 bases. Per the germline V gene, CDR1 is SGDLS and CDR2 is YYNGEE. CDR3 length: 17 residues. V lost 0 bases, J lost 2 bases, and 3 bases stayed unmatched. Here the CDR3 reads CASSVETGGTGANVLTF. The CDR3 DNA reads TGTGCCAGCAGCGTAGAGACAGGGGGGACTGGGGCCAACGTCCTGACTTTC.

The chain has TRBV7-2 and TRBJ1-3; tentative D call: TRBD1 (5 bases). Trimming left V 5 bases short and J 0 bases short, with 11 bases between. The germline V gene encodes CDR1 SGHTA and CDR2 FQGNSA. The CDR3 loop spans 15 amino acids. The CDR3 region has the DNA TGTGCCAGCAGCAAGACAGCCGACTCTGGAAACACCATATATTTT. Its translation is CASSKTADSGNTIYF.

The chain employs TRBV14 and TRBJ2-3; the D gene is possibly TRBD2 (7 bases). The V end lost 0 bases, the J end lost 8 bases, and 15 bases lay between the germline ends. There are 15 residues in the CDR3. Germline V gives CDR1 SGHDN, CDR2 FVKESK. CDR3 amino acids: CASSQEVGGPGTQYF. The CDR3 coding sequence is TGTGCCAGCAGCCAAGAAGTGGGGGGGCCAGGTACGCAGTATTTT. The full variable domain, rest sourced from reference TRBV14 and TRBJ2-3, is EAGVTQFPSHSVIEKGQTVTLRCDPISGHDNLYWYRRVMGKEIKFLLHFVKESKQDESGMPNNRFLAERTGGTYSTLKVQPAELEDSGVYFCASSQEVGGPGTQYFGPGTRLTVL.

In its sample, this clone was seen once. This sequence joins TRBV5-6 and TRBJ2-2; 11 bases match TRBD1. Germline V CDR1 and CDR2: SGHDT, YYEEEE. Trimming took 4 bases from V and 4 from J; bases not matched to a gene: 3. The CDR3 is 15 amino acids. In nucleotides, the CDR3 is TGTGCCAGCAGCAAGGACAGGGGGCTCACCGGGGAGCTGTTTTTT. This gives the protein CASSKDRGLTGELFF. The full variable domain, in which reference TRBV5-6 and TRBJ2-2 provide the parts outside the CDR3, is DAGVTQSPTHLIKTRGQQVTLRCSPKSGHDTVSWYQQALGQGPQFIFQYYEEEERQRGNFPDRFSGHQFPNYSSELNVNALLLGDSALYLCASSKDRGLTGELFFGEGSRLTVL.

This clone was seen just once. The chain recombines TRBV7-8 with TRBJ2-1; TRBD1 matches 10 bases. The CDR3 contains 16 residues. The J segment lost 6 bases and the V segment lost 2 bases, leaving 7 bases of the junction unmatched. Germline lookup yields CDR1 SGHVS and CDR2 FQNEAQ. CDR3 in DNA: TGTGCCAGCAGCTTAAGGGGGACAGGGGCTGGCAATGAGCAGTTCTTC. Its translation: CASSLRGTGAGNEQFF.

The rearrangement links TRBV15 to TRBJ2-3; unclear D gene. This CDR3 is 15 amino acids long. The germline V gene encodes CDR1 LNHNV and CDR2 YYDKDF (reference sequence). Trimming took off 2 bases at V and 2 bases at J, with 11 bases between the two ends. The CDR3: CATSRTNGPTDTQYF. CDR3 nucleotide sequence: TGTGCCACCAGCAGAACTAATGGTCCCACAGATACGCAGTATTTT.

This clone has more than one count but fewer than ten. V is TRBV15 and J is TRBJ2-3; 8 positions match TRBD2. Looked up from germline, CDR1 is LNHNV and CDR2 is YYDKDF (reference sequence). The CDR3 covers 16 residues. V trimming: 0 bases; J trimming: 5 bases; junction bases outside the gene matches: 7. The CDR3 loop is CATSREWRGAVDTQYF. DNA of the CDR3: TGTGCCACCAGCAGAGAGTGGCGGGGGGCAGTAGATACGCAGTATTTT.

The chain has TRBV6-1 and TRBJ1-6, with no clear D. Trimming took 4 bases from V and 6 from J, leaving 7 bases between them. This CDR3 is 13 amino acids long. Germline CDR1 reads MNHNS; CDR2 reads SASEGT. The CDR3 here is CASSADSNSPLHF. The CDR3 DNA sequence: TGTGCCAGCAGTGCGGACTCTAATTCACCCCTCCACTTT.

The chain is built from TRBV4-1 and TRBJ2-5, with 11 bases that match TRBD2. Germline V gene sequence: CDR1 MGHRA, CDR2 YSYEKL. This CDR3 has 17 amino acids. The junction had 7 bases not matched to a gene; V was cut back by 3 bases and J by 1 base. CDR3 loop: CASSHNPTSGVQETQYF. For the CDR3, the DNA is TGCGCCAGCAGCCACAACCCGACTAGCGGGGTCCAAGAGACCCAGTACTTC.

CDR3 coding DNA: TGCGCCAGCAGCTTACAGGACACGAACTATGGCTACACCTTC. It specifies CASSLQDTNYGYTF. V and J are TRBV5-1 and TRBJ1-2; D may be TRBD1 (5 bases). V was cut by 2 bases and J by 2 bases, with 10 bases left in between. The germline V gene encodes CDR1 SGHRS and CDR2 YFSETQ. The CDR3 loop spans 14 amino acids.

The chain links TRBV5-5 to TRBJ1-2; D may be TRBD1 (6 bases). The length of the CDR3 is 16 residues. V lost 0 bases, J lost 0 bases, and 12 bases lay in between. CDR1 SGHKS and CDR2 YYEKEE come from the germline V gene (reference sequence). For the CDR3, the DNA is TGTGCCAGCAGCTTGGGTGGGACACCGACTAACTATGGCTACACCTTC. It yields the protein CASSLGGTPTNYGYTF.

This clone has only a few counts. This chain uses TRBV10-1 with TRBJ2-7, with 7 bases fitting TRBD1. Germline trimming cut 4 bases from V and 2 bases from J; bases unmatched to any gene: 2. This CDR3 is built from 13 residues. CDR1 and CDR2 (germline): WNHNN, SYGVQD (reference sequence). The CDR3 nucleotides are TGCGCCAGCAGTGCCGGGACAGCCTACGAGCAGTACTTC. It encodes CASSAGTAYEQYF.

The gene calls are TRBV18 and TRBJ1-6, with 8 bases identical to TRBD1. Germline V gene data show CDR1 as KGHSH and CDR2 as LQKENI. The length of the CDR3 is 15 residues. After removal of 3 bases from V and 7 bases from J, the junction contained 5 bases not matched to a gene. The CDR3 DNA is TGTGCCAGCTCACCTTCAGGGGGCTCGAATTCACCCCTCCACTTT. As protein: CASSPSGGSNSPLHF.

CDR3 amino acids: CASGTRRGNTGELFF. The CDR3 nucleotides are TGTGCCAGCGGGACGCGGCGGGGGAACACCGGGGAGCTGTTTTTT. J is TRBJ2-2 and V is TRBV7-9; D perhaps matches TRBD2 (6 bases). Germline CDR1 and CDR2: SEHNR and FQNEAQ (reference sequence). Trimming cost V 8 bases and J 1 base, with 14 bases left between them. The CDR3 sequence is 15 residues long.

The chain employs TRBV19 and TRBJ1-2; 7 bases align to TRBD1. The V and J ends lost 3 bases and 4 bases, in that order; junction bases with no gene match: 5. This CDR3 contains 14 residues. CDR1 and CDR2 (germline): LNHDA, SQIVND (reference sequence). The CDR3 protein is CASSIDREPYGYTF. For the CDR3, the DNA is TGTGCCAGTAGTATTGACAGGGAACCCTATGGCTACACCTTC.

J is TRBJ1-1 and V is TRBV12-5; D not resolved. Germline CDR1 reads LGHNT; CDR2 reads FRNRAP. The CDR3 loop spans 17 amino acids. V lost 0 bases, J lost 1 base, and 15 bases lay in between. The DNA of the CDR3 is TGTGCTAGTGGTTTGGTTATCGACATAAACCCGAACACTGAAGCTTTCTTT. It yields the protein CASGLVIDINPNTEAFF.